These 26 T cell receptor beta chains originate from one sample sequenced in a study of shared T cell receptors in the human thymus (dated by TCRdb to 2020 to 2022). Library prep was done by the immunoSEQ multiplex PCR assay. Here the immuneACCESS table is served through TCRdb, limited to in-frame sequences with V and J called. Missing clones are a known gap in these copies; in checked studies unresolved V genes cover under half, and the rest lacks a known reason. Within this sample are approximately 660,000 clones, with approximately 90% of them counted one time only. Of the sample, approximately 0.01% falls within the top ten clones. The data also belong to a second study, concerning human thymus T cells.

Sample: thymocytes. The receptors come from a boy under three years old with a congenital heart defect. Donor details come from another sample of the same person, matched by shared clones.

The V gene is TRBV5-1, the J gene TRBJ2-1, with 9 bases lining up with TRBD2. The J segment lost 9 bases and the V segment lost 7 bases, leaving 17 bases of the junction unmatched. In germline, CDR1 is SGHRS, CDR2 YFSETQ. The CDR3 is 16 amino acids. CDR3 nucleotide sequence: TGCGCCAGCGGGTACCTTAGCGGGAGAGCTTTAAGTGAGCAGTTCTTC. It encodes CASGYLSGRALSEQFF. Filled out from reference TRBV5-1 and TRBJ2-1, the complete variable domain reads KAGVTQTPRYLIKTRGQQVTLSCSPISGHRSVSWYQQTPGQGLQFLFEYFSETQRNKGNFPGRFSGRQFSNSRSEMNVSTLELGDSALYLCASGYLSGRALSEQFFGPGTRLTVL.

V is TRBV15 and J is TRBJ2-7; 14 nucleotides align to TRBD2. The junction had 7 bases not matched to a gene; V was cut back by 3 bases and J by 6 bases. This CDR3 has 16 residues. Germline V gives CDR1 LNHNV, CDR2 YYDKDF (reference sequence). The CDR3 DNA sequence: TGTGCCACCAGCAGGCCGGGACTAGCGGGAGATGGCGAGCAGTACTTC. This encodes CATSRPGLAGDGEQYF.

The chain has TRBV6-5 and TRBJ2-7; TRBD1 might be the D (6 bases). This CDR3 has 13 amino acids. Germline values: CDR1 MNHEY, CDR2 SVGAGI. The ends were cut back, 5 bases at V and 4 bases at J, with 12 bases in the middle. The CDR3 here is CASSPRTEYEQYF. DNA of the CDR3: TGTGCCAGCAGTCCCAGGACAGAGTACGAGCAGTACTTC.

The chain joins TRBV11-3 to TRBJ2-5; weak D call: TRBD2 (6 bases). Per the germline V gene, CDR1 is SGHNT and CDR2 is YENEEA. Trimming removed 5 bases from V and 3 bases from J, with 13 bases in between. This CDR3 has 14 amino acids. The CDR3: CASSRAGVEETQYF. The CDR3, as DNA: TGTGCCAGCAGCCGAGCGGGCGTGGAAGAGACCCAGTACTTC.

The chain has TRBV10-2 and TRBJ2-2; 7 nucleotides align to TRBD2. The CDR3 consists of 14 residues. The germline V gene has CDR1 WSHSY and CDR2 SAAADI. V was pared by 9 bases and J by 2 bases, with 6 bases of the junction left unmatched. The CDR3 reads CARGAGANTGELFF. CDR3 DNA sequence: TGCGCCAGAGGGGCGGGAGCAAACACCGGGGAGCTGTTTTTT.

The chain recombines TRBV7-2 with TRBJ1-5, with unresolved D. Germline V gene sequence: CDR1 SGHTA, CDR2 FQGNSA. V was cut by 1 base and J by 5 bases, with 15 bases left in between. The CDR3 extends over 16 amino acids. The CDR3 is CASSLEGQRRDQPQHF. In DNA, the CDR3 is TGTGCCAGCAGCTTAGAAGGTCAACGGAGGGATCAGCCCCAGCATTTT.

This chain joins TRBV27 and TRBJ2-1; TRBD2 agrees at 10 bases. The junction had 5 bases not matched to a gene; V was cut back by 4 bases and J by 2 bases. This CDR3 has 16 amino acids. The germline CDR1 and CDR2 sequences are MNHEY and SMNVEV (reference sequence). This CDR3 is CASSSHTSGTYNEQFF. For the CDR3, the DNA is TGTGCCAGCAGTTCCCATACTAGCGGGACCTACAATGAGCAGTTCTTC.

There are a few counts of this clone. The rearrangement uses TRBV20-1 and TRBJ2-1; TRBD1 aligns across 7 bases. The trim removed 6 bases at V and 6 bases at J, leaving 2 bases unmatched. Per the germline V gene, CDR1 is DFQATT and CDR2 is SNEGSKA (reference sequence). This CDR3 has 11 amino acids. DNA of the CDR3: TGCAGTGCAGAGGGGGCCAATGAGCAGTTCTTC. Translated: CSAEGANEQFF.

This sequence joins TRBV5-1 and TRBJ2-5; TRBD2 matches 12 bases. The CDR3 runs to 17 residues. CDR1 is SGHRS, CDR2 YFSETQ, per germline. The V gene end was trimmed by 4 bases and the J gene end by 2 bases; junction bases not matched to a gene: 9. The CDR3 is CASSPPGLAGRQETQYF. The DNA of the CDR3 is TGCGCCAGCAGCCCCCCGGGACTAGCGGGTCGTCAAGAGACCCAGTACTTC.

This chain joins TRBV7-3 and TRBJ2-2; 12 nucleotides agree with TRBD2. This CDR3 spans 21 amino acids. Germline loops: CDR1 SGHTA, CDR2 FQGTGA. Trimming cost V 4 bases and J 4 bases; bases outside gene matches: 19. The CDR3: CASSSRPRGNGLAGSTGELFF. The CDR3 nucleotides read TGTGCCAGCAGCTCGCGCCCCAGGGGAAATGGACTAGCGGGAAGCACCGGGGAGCTGTTTTTT.

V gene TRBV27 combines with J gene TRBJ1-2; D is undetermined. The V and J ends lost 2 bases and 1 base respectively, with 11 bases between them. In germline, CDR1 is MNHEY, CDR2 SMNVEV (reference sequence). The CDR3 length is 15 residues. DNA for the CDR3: TGTGCCAGCAGTTTAACGTCCGGGATTAACTATGGCTACACCTTC. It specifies CASSLTSGINYGYTF.

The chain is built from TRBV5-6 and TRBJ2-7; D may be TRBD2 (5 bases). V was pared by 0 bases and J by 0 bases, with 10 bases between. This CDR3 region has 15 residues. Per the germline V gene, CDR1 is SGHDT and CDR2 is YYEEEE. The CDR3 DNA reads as TGTGCCAGCAGCTTGGCGTGGGGAGACTCCTACGAGCAGTACTTC. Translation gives CASSLAWGDSYEQYF.

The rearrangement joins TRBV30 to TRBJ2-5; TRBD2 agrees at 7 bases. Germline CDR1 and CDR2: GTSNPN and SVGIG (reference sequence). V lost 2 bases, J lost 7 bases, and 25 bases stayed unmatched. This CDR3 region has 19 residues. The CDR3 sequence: CAWSPLGGSAGLSGGTQYF. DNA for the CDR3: TGTGCCTGGAGTCCCCTCGGCGGGAGCGCGGGGTTGTCGGGGGGGACCCAGTACTTC. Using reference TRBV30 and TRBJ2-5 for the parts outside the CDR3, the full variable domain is SQTIHQWPATLVQPVGSPLSLECTVEGTSNPNLYWYRQAAGRGLQLLFYSVGIGQISSEVPQNLSASRPQDRQFILSSKKLLLSDSGFYLCAWSPLGGSAGLSGGTQYFGPGTRLLVL.

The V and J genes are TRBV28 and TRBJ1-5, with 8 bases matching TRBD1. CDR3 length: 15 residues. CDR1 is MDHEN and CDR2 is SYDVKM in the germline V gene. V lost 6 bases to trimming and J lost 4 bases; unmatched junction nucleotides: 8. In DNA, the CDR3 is TGTGCCAGCAGATTAACAGGGGGGGGGAATCAGCCCCAGCATTTT. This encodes CASRLTGGGNQPQHF.

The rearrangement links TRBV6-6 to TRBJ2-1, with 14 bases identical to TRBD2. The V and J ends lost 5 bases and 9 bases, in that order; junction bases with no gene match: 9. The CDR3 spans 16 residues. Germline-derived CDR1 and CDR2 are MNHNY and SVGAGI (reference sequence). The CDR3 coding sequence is TGTGCCAGCAGTGGGGAGCCGGGACTAGCGGGGGCTGAGCAGTTCTTC. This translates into CASSGEPGLAGAEQFF.

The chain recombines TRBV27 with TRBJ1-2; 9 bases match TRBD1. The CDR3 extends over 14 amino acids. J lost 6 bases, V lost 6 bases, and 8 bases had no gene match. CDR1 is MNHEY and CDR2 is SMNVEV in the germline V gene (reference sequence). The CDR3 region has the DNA TGTGCCAGCAGCCCCGACAGGGGGATCGATGGCTACACCTTC. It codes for CASSPDRGIDGYTF.

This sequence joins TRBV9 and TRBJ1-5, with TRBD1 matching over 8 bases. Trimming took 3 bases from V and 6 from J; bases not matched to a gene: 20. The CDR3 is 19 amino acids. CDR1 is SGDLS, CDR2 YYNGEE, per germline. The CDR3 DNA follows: TGTGCCAGCAGCGCCAGGAGGACAGGGATTTTGGCTGAGGGTCAGCCCCAGCATTTT. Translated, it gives CASSARRTGILAEGQPQHF.

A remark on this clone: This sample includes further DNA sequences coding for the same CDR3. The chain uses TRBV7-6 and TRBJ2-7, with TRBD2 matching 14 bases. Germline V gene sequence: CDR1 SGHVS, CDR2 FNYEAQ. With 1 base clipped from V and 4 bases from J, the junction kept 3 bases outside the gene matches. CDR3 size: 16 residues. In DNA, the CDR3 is TGTGCCAGCAGCTTAGGACTAGCGGGAGGGCCATACGAGCAGTACTTC. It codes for CASSLGLAGGPYEQYF.

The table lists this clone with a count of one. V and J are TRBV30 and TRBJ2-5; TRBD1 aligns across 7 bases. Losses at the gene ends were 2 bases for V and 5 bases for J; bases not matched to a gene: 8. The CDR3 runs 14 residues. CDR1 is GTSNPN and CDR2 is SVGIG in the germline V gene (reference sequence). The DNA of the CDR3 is TGTGCCTGGAGTAAGGCCCAGGGGGAGGAGACCCAGTACTTC. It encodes CAWSKAQGEETQYF.

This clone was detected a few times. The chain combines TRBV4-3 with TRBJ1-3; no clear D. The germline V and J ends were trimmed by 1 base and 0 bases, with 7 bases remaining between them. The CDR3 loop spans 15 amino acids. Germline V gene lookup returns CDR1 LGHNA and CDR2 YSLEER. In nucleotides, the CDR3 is TGCGCCAGCAGCCAAGCCTACCACTCTGGAAACACCATATATTTT. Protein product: CASSQAYHSGNTIYF.

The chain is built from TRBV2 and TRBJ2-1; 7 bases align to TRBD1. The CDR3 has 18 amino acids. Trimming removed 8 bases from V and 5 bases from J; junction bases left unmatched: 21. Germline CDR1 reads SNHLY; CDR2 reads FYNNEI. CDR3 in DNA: TGTGCCAGCTCCTTTGGCCGACTACGGGACAGAGTGCACAATGAGCAGTTCTTC. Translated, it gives CASSFGRLRDRVHNEQFF.

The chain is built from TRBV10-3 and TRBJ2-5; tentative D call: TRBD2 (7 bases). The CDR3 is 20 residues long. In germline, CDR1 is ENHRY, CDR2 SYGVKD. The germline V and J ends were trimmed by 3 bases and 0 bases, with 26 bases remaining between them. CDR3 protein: CAISEMIWWGGILYQETQYF. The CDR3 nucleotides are TGTGCCATCAGTGAAATGATTTGGTGGGGGGGCATTCTGTACCAAGAGACCCAGTACTTC.

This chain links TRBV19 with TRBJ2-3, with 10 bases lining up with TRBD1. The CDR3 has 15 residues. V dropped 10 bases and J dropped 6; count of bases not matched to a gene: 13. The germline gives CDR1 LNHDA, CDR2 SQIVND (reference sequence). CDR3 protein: CATDRGPVMRDTQYF. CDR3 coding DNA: TGTGCCACCGACAGGGGGCCCGTCATGCGGGATACGCAGTATTTT.

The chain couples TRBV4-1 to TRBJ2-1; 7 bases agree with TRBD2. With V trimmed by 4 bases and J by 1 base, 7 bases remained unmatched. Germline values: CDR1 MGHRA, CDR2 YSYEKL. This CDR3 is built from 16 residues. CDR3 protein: CASSPSVLASYNEQFF. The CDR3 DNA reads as TGCGCCAGCAGCCCGAGCGTACTAGCGTCCTACAATGAGCAGTTCTTC.

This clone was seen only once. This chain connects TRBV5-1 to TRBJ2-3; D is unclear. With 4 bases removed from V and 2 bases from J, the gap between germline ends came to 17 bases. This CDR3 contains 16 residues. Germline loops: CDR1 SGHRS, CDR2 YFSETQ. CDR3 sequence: CASSGRFPAPTDTQYF. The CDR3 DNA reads TGCGCCAGCAGCGGCCGATTCCCCGCCCCCACAGATACGCAGTATTTT.

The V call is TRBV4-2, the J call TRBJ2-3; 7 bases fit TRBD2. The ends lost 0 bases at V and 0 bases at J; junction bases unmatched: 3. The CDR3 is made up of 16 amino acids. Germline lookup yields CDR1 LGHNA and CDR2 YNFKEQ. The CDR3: CASSQELRESTDTQYF. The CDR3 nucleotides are TGTGCCAGCAGCCAAGAGTTGCGGGAGAGCACAGATACGCAGTATTTT.